The clone carrying this T cell receptor (beta chain) has more than one count but fewer than ten. Germline CDR1 is KGHDR and CDR2 is SFDVKD. The CDR3 extends over 15 amino acids. Trimming left V 4 bases short and J 6 bases short, with 18 bases between. TCRdb used MiXCR to reprocess the RT-PCR reads, holding one entry per CDR3 protein. Among 550,000 to 750,000 distinct CDR3 sequences listed, 13% to 15% were seen once. The receptor's source is a female donor in good health, serving as a healthy control. Specimen: memory CD4+ T cells from blood. The chain employs TRBV24-1 and TRBJ2-7, with TRBD2 as a possible D gene (5 bases). CDR3 sequence reads: CATSESRTSGLEQYF. CDR3 in DNA: TGTGCCACCAGTGAGAGCCGGACTTCAGGACTCGAGCAGTACTTC.